This TCR beta chain was identified in a study of cytomegalovirus exposure and HLA in healthy donors. Overall study findings and caveats: The study labeled roughly 160 TCR beta chains cytomegalovirus-associated. HLA restriction was apparent for most CMV-associated TCR beta chains in a later analysis.

In the case of this clone: The antigen is unknown.

The ends lost 4 bases at V and 3 bases at J; junction bases unmatched: 1. Germline assignment: CDR1 SGHRS and CDR2 YFSETQ. The CDR3 spans 14 residues. 60 Vbeta and 13 Jbeta primers were used in PCR. Original processing methods: Later analysis identified approximately 88 million unique TCR beta chains, 9 million to 12 million shared. Sequencing was performed with immunoSEQ multiplex PCR; in TCRdb, only in-frame clones are kept and a portion is missing. V, J and clone size reflect that table, while D and trimming were determined from the DNA. In all, the sample yields about 79,000 clones. The specimen sequenced was PBMCs. The V and J genes are TRBV5-1 and TRBJ2-2, with 9 nucleotides matching TRBD2. The receptor was derived from a man aged 25-40 years in good health and CMV-seronegative. CDR3 in DNA: TGCGCCAGCAGCCGACTAGCGGACACCGGGGAGCTGTTTTTT. Amino acids: CASSRLADTGELFF.